This T cell receptor (beta chain) was captured in a study of blood T cell repertoires in COVID-19. Trimming cost V 5 bases and J 5 bases; bases outside gene matches: 12. CDR1 is LNHDA, CDR2 SQIVND, per germline (reference sequence). CDR3 length: 16 amino acids. Generated by immunoSEQ multiplex PCR, the TCRdb table keeps only in-frame clones and is missing some. The sample shows roughly 250,000 clones, around 88% of them seen only once. Sequencing input: PBMCs or T cells enriched from blood (not recorded which). The chain joins TRBV19 to TRBJ2-7; 10 nucleotides align to TRBD1. The TCR comes from a woman in her thirties or forties with acute COVID-19. CDR3 bases: TGTGCCAGTAGTCCCAGAGGGGGGACAGGGGACAACGAGCAGTACTTC. The encoded protein is CASSPRGGTGDNEQYF.